Following are 24 T cell receptor beta chains from one sample sequenced in a study of T cell responses to AZD1222 COVID-19 vaccine. This table comes from immunoSEQ multiplex PCR, and its TCRdb copy is limited to in-frame clones, with some not included. Among 140,000 to 150,000 clones listed, approximately 93% were seen once. This sample comprised peripheral blood, obtained on day 0 of AZD1222 vaccination. These receptors all come from an adult in good health.

J is TRBJ1-1 and V is TRBV7-9; D might be TRBD1 (6 bases). Trimming removed 0 bases from V and 4 bases from J, with 12 bases in between. Germline V gene sequence: CDR1 SEHNR, CDR2 FQNEAQ (reference sequence). The CDR3 is made up of 15 amino acids. The CDR3 nucleotides read TGTGCCAGCAGCTTAGCGGGATGGGGGCCCACTGAAGCTTTCTTT. It encodes CASSLAGWGPTEAFF. Full variable domain (remainder filled in from reference TRBV7-9 and TRBJ1-1): DTGVSQNPRHKITKRGQNVTFRCDPISEHNRLYWYRQTLGQGPEFLTYFQNEAQLEKSRLLSDRFSAERPKGSFSTLEIQRTEQGDSAMYLCASSLAGWGPTEAFFGQGTRLTVV.

V is TRBV5-1 and J is TRBJ1-1; the match to TRBD1 covers 8 bases. The ends lost 4 bases at V and 1 base at J; junction bases unmatched: 6. CDR1 SGHRS and CDR2 YFSETQ come from the germline V gene. CDR3 length: 15 amino acids. CDR3 coding DNA: TGCGCCAGCAGCCCCTGGACAGGGAGGAACACTGAAGCTTTCTTT. The encoded protein is CASSPWTGRNTEAFF.

The chain recombines TRBV21-1 with TRBJ2-7; TRBD2, the table's D call, was not compared with the DNA. TRBV21-1 is an annotated pseudogene. CDR3 length: 13 residues. For the CDR3, the DNA is TGTGCCAGCGTTACGCCGGGGACCTACGAGCAGTACTTC. As protein: CASVTPGTYEQYF.

This rearrangement joins TRBV6-4 to TRBJ2-3, with 11 bases lining up with TRBD2. The CDR3 is 15 amino acids. The germline CDR1 and CDR2 sequences are MRHNA and SNTAGT. Unmatched junction bases numbered 6, after V lost 3 bases and J lost 7 bases. The CDR3 is CASSELAGAVNTQYF. Here the CDR3 DNA reads TGTGCCAGCAGTGAACTAGCGGGAGCGGTGAATACGCAGTATTTT.

The chain carries TRBV19 and TRBJ1-4; TRBD1 matches at 9 bases. This CDR3 is built from 15 residues. Germline-derived CDR1 and CDR2 are LNHDA and SQIVND (reference sequence). The V and J ends lost 6 bases and 4 bases, in that order; junction bases with no gene match: 6. CDR3 residues: CASSREGQGNEKLFF. In DNA, the CDR3 is TGTGCCAGTAGCAGAGAGGGACAGGGTAATGAAAAACTGTTTTTT. The variable domain in full, completed from reference TRBV19 and TRBJ1-4, reads DGGITQSPKYLFRKEGQNVTLSCEQNLNHDAMYWYRQDPGQGLRLIYYSQIVNDFQKGDIAEGYSVSREKKESFPLTVTSAQKNPTAFYLCASSREGQGNEKLFFGSGTQLSVL.

The gene calls are TRBV18 and TRBJ2-5; D ambiguous. The CDR3 has 11 residues. The germline V gene encodes CDR1 KGHSH and CDR2 LQKENI. V shed 3 bases and J shed 4 bases, with 3 bases lying between them. The CDR3 reads CASSPPETQYF. The CDR3 DNA sequence: TGTGCCAGCTCACCTCCAGAGACCCAGTACTTC.

This chain joins TRBV10-3 and TRBJ2-3, with a possible D match to TRBD1 (7 bases). Between the trimmed V and J ends, which lost 5 bases and 0 bases, there was a span of 12 bases. The CDR3 has 15 amino acids. CDR1 is ENHRY, CDR2 SYGVKD, per germline. The CDR3 sequence is CAISLTGTSTDTQYF. In nucleotides, the CDR3 is TGTGCCATCAGTTTGACAGGGACTAGCACAGATACGCAGTATTTT.

The chain joins TRBV19 to TRBJ1-2, with TRBD1 matching 9 bases. J lost 4 bases, V lost 5 bases, and 2 bases had no gene match. The length of the CDR3 is 13 residues. CDR1 is LNHDA and CDR2 is SQIVND in the germline V gene (reference sequence). The DNA for the CDR3 is TGTGCCAGTAGTTCGGACAGGGGCTATGGCTACACCTTC. The encoded protein is CASSSDRGYGYTF.

This chain connects TRBV7-2 to TRBJ2-7, with unresolved D. This CDR3 is 14 amino acids long. The germline gives CDR1 SGHTA, CDR2 FQGNSA. Trimming left V 1 base short and J 2 bases short, with 9 bases between. The CDR3 coding sequence is TGTGCCAGCAGCTTAGAGGTAGGAACCTACGAGCAGTACTTC. Amino acids: CASSLEVGTYEQYF.

The V call is TRBV5-4, the J call TRBJ2-2; 7 nucleotides line up with TRBD1. The trim removed 0 bases at V and 4 bases at J, leaving 6 bases unmatched. CDR3 length: 16 amino acids. Germline loops: CDR1 SGHNT, CDR2 YYREEE (reference sequence). The CDR3 here is CASSLGQGQFTGELFF. The CDR3 nucleotides are TGTGCCAGCAGCTTGGGACAGGGCCAATTCACCGGGGAGCTGTTTTTT.

The V gene is TRBV5-6, the J gene TRBJ1-4; the D gene is possibly TRBD1 (5 bases). Germline V lookup: CDR1 SGHDT, CDR2 YYEEEE. V dropped 1 base and J dropped 7 bases, with 11 bases sitting between them. The CDR3 runs to 14 residues. The CDR3 loop reads CASSLRGVAEKLFF. DNA for the CDR3: TGTGCCAGCAGCTTGAGGGGTGTAGCTGAAAAACTGTTTTTT.

The chain employs TRBV30 and TRBJ1-3; 8 nucleotides align to TRBD1. This CDR3 has 15 residues. CDR1 and CDR2 (germline): GTSNPN, SVGIG (reference sequence). The V and J ends lost 0 bases and 4 bases, in that order; junction bases with no gene match: 5. The CDR3 DNA reads TGTGCCTGGAGTGTTTCAGGGGGCGAAGGAAACACCATATATTTT. Encoded protein: CAWSVSGGEGNTIYF.

The chain uses TRBV4-2 and TRBJ2-5, with 10 bases aligning to TRBD2. This CDR3 is built from 16 residues. Germline assignment: CDR1 LGHNA and CDR2 YNFKEQ. J lost 0 bases, V lost 1 base, and 2 bases had no gene match. CDR3 sequence (DNA): TGTGCCAGCAGCCAAGGACTAGCGGGTAACCAAGAGACCCAGTACTTC. This codes for CASSQGLAGNQETQYF.

The V call is TRBV12-5, the J call TRBJ2-5; 7 bases are shared with TRBD2. J gave up 13 bases and V 2 bases, and 7 bases lay outside the gene matches. This CDR3 has 12 residues. Looked up from germline, CDR1 is LGHNT and CDR2 is FRNRAP. This chain's CDR3 is CASGLPRLATYF. The CDR3 DNA follows: TGTGCTAGTGGTTTGCCCCGACTAGCTACGTACTTC.

This chain joins TRBV6-5 and TRBJ2-3, with D uncertain. The V end was cut by 5 bases, the J end by 4 bases, with 16 bases between. In germline, CDR1 is MNHEY, CDR2 SVGAGI. The CDR3 extends over 15 amino acids. Written as DNA, the CDR3 is TGTGCCAGCAGTCCCAGCTTTACCCGGCCAGATACGCAGTATTTT. Amino acids: CASSPSFTRPDTQYF.

The chain combines TRBV19 with TRBJ2-2; 8 bases map to TRBD1. In germline, CDR1 is LNHDA, CDR2 SQIVND (reference sequence). V was clipped by 4 bases and J by 0 bases; unmatched bases: 7. This CDR3 spans 17 amino acids. As DNA, the CDR3 is TGTGCCAGTAGTACCCAGACAGGGGCTTCGAACACCGGGGAGCTGTTTTTT. Translated, it gives CASSTQTGASNTGELFF.

The genes are TRBV3-1 (or the pseudogene TRBV3-2) and TRBJ2-1; TRBD1 is a possible D gene (8 bases). The CDR3 length is 13 residues. Trimming took 3 bases from V and 9 from J, leaving 12 bases between them. Per the germline V gene, CDR1 is LGHDT and CDR2 is YNNKEL (reference sequence). In nucleotides, the CDR3 is TGTGCCAGCAGCCAGAACAGGGGGGGTGAGCAGTTCTTC. Translating gives CASSQNRGGEQFF.

The chain couples TRBV24-1 to TRBJ1-2; D is perhaps TRBD1 (5 bases). Trimming shortened V by 3 bases and J by 8 bases, and 9 bases separated the two germline ends. Germline lookup yields CDR1 KGHDR and CDR2 SFDVKD. The CDR3 spans 12 residues. The CDR3 nucleotides read TGTGCCACCAGTGATCCGGGGGAAGGCTACACCTTC. Translation gives CATSDPGEGYTF.

The chain links TRBV28 to TRBJ2-7, with 7 bases lining up with TRBD1. The CDR3 sequence is 13 residues long. V dropped 4 bases and J dropped 2; count of bases not matched to a gene: 2. Germline CDR1 and CDR2: MDHEN and SYDVKM. CDR3 coding DNA: TGTGCCAGCAGTTCGACAGGGCCCTACGAGCAGTACTTC. It codes for CASSSTGPYEQYF.

The chain recombines TRBV28 with TRBJ1-5; no definite D call. Germline loops: CDR1 MDHEN, CDR2 SYDVKM. V was pared by 2 bases and J by 3 bases, with 8 bases between. The CDR3 contains 14 residues. CDR3 sequence reads: CASSLEAPNQPQHF. In nucleotides, the CDR3 is TGTGCCAGCAGTTTAGAGGCACCCAATCAGCCCCAGCATTTT.

In DNA form, the CDR3 reads TGCAGCGTTGAGGGAACTCCAGGAGGCGAGCAGTACTTC. Amino acids: CSVEGTPGGEQYF. This sequence joins TRBV29-1 and TRBJ2-7; D perhaps matches TRBD2 (5 bases). Germline V lookup: CDR1 SQVTM, CDR2 ANQGSEA. The ends were cut back, 3 bases at V and 6 bases at J, with 15 bases in the middle. The CDR3 is 13 residues long.

V usage is TRBV7-9 and J usage is TRBJ2-7, with D perhaps matching TRBD1 or TRBD2 (5 bases each). Germline V gives CDR1 SEHNR, CDR2 FQNEAQ (reference sequence). This CDR3 region has 13 residues. Trimming pared 7 bases from V and 1 base from J, leaving 11 bases between. CDR3 region: CASNMGESYEQYF. The CDR3 bases are TGTGCCAGCAATATGGGGGAGTCCTACGAGCAGTACTTC.

CDR3 loop: CASSYGGQGYEQYF. The CDR3 DNA reads as TGTGCCAGCAGTTACGGAGGCCAGGGCTACGAGCAGTACTTC. The chain is built from TRBV6-6 and TRBJ2-7, with D tentatively TRBD1 or TRBD2 (5 bases each). The CDR3 covers 14 residues. V lost 2 bases, J lost 3 bases, and 11 bases lay in between. In germline, CDR1 is MNHNY, CDR2 SVGAGI (reference sequence).

This clone was detected once. The rearrangement links TRBV27 to TRBJ2-7; D gene ambiguous. Germline CDR1 is MNHEY and CDR2 is SMNVEV (reference sequence). V was clipped by 7 bases and J by 4 bases, with 20 bases between them. The CDR3 loop spans 15 amino acids. CDR3 protein: CASKASVGNGYEQYF. For the CDR3, the DNA is TGTGCCAGCAAGGCGTCAGTGGGGAATGGATACGAGCAGTACTTC.